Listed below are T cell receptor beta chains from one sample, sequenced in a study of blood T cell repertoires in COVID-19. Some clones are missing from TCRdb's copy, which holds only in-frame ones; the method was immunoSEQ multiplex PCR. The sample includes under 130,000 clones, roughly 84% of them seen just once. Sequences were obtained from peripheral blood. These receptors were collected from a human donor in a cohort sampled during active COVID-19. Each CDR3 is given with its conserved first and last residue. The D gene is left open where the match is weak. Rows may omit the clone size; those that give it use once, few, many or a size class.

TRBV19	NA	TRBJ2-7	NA	CASSERMIPGYSYEQYF	TGTGCCAGTAGTGAGAGGATGATACCGGGGTACTCCTACGAGCAGTACTTC
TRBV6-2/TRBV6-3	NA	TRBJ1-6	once	CASSYRGGNDSPLHF	TGTGCCAGCAGTTACAGAGGGGGTAATGATTCACCCCTCCACTTT
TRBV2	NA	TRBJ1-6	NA	CASSELGASPLHF	TGTGCCAGCAGTGAACTGGGGGCCTCACCCCTCCACTTT
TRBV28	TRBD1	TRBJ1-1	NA	CASSYDRVGRGAFF	TGTGCCAGCAGTTACGACAGGGTGGGCAGGGGAGCTTTCTTT
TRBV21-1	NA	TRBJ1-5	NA	CASSSDSNQPQHF	TGTGCCAGCAGTAGTGATAGCAATCAGCCCCAGCATTTT
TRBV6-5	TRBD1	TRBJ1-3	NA	CASRRQGGNTIYF	TGTGCCAGCCGGAGACAGGGGGGAAACACCATATATTTT
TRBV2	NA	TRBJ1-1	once	CASSQGNTEAFF	TGTGCCAGCAGTCAGGGCAATACTGAAGCTTTCTTT
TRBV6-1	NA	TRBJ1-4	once	CASSELVRGGKGLFF	TGTGCCAGCAGTGAATTGGTCAGGGGAGGGAAAGGACTGTTTTTT
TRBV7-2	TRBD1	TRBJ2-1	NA	CASSSRDRGIPHYNEQFF	TGTGCCAGCAGCTCCCGGGACAGGGGGATCCCTCACTACAATGAGCAGTTCTTC
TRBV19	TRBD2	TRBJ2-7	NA	CASSIGLAGTYEQYF	TGTGCCAGTAGTATAGGACTAGCGGGGACCTACGAGCAGTACTTC
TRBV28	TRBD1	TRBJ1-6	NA	CASRTGNTSPLHF	TGTGCCAGCCGGACAGGGAATACGTCACCCCTCCACTTT
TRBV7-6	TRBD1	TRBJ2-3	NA	CASSSTGHGDTQYF	TGTGCCAGCAGTTCGACAGGGCATGGAGATACGCAGTATTTT
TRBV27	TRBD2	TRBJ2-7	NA	CASSLSGLAGSLLYEQYF	TGTGCCAGCAGTCTATCGGGACTAGCGGGCTCTCTTCTCTACGAGCAGTACTTC
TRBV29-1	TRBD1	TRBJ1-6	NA	CSVRWGQAPPRNSPLHF	TGCAGCGTGCGGTGGGGACAGGCCCCGCCAAGGAATTCACCCCTCCACTTT
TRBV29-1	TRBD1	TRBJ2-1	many	CSAWTGGREQFF	TGCAGCGCCTGGACAGGGGGCAGGGAGCAGTTCTTC
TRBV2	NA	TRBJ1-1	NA	CASSEMGQVNTEAFF	TGTGCCAGCAGTGAGATGGGCCAGGTGAACACTGAAGCTTTCTTT
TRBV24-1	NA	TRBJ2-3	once	CASGVAGDTQYF	TGTGCCAGCGGGGTAGCTGGGGATACGCAGTATTTT
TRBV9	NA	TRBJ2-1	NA	CASSVDPESSYNEQFF	TGTGCCAGCAGCGTAGATCCGGAGAGCTCCTACAATGAGCAGTTCTTC
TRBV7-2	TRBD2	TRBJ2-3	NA	CASSLRGLADTDTQYF	TGTGCCAGCAGCCTAAGAGGGCTAGCGGACACAGATACGCAGTATTTT